The T cell receptor beta chain under discussion was sequenced for a study of beta chain features in type 1 diabetes (dated by TCRdb to the late 2010s). Regarding the research as a whole: Mean age, gender distribution, total cell number and subset yield were not different between patients and healthy donors. A total of roughly 98,000,000 sorted cells were examined across all samples, and RNA yield correlated strongly with the number of cells per subset. Regulatory and stem cell-like memory subsets were obtained from only 8 patients and roughly 8 healthy donors, while naive and central memory subsets were obtained from all 30 or so donors. In the study, TCRB repertoires of sorted circulating CD4+ T cell subsets from recently diagnosed type 1 diabetes patients were compared with those of matched healthy donors. The study at large found these results: In all four CD4+ subsets, TCRB CDR3 length was moderately but significantly shorter in type 1 diabetes patients. At VDJ recombination sites, type 1 diabetes patients had fewer insertions and more deleted nucleotides, which implies abnormalities in thymic rearrangement. Sequencing cDNA rather than genomic DNA could over-represent highly expressing activated cells, although activation and CD3 levels did not differ between groups. PCR may preferentially amplify shorter templates, but because patient and control samples were amplified and corrected together, any resulting skew would affect both groups equally. Naive, central memory and regulatory TCRB repertoires appeared more similar among patients than among healthy donors. Because small numbers of individuals were included in the HLA sub-analyses, any influence of HLA type on TCRB rearrangement was left unresolved.

V and J lose 3 bases and 0 bases, and a span of 9 bases separates them. The cysteine opens and the phenylalanine closes a CDR3 of 14 amino acids. Just CDR3 DNA is preserved here, 42 bases in frame from base 1. Based on the germline V gene, the CDR1 and CDR2 sequences are SGHRS and YFSETQ. All of the isolated RNA was reverse transcribed with the High Capacity cDNA Reverse Transcription Kit, so expressed TCRB transcripts were sequenced. Deep immunoSEQ sequencing was performed on naive, central memory and regulatory T cell samples, with an average of around 3.5 million total reads per sample. After sorted cells were lysed in RLT buffer, RNA was extracted with DNase-treated RNeasy Micro or Mini kits, with the choice depending on cell number. To prevent cross-contamination, each cell subset was processed individually, whereas patient and healthy donor samples were processed jointly. The immunoSEQ multiplex PCR was used to amplify TCRB sequences from cDNA, generating 87-bp fragments that spanned the CDR3 region. The amplicons were sequenced using the Illumina HiSeq platform. Turning to the authors' computational methods: Synthetic template baselines were used to correct PCR bias computationally, reads within Hamming distance 2 were collapsed together, and singletons that could not be merged were discarded. Reads were aligned against IMGT so that V, D and J genes, CDR3 length and insertions or deletions at six rearrangement sites could be assigned. Clonotype counts were normalized to sorted cell number within each subset before computing true diversity and Gini coefficients with the tcR R package. The overlap coefficient, calculated on TCRB nucleotide sequences, was used to quantify repertoire sharing. Held by TCRdb, this immuneACCESS table contains in-frame sequences only and omits some clones. Under half of the omission traces to an unresolved V gene where checked; the cause of the rest is unknown. Clone size and V and J calls were adopted from that table, with D and trimming inferred from the DNA. In this sample the table shows a few hundred thousand clones, around a quarter of which occur a single time. The top ten clonotypes cover under 4.5% of the sample.

From each donor, a single peripheral blood sample of 95 to 150 mL on average was drawn into heparinised tubes. Naive, central memory, regulatory and stem cell-like memory CD4+ T cells were sorted on a BD FACSAria II using a panel including CD45RO, CCR7, CD25, CD127, CD95 and CD27. All sorted populations exceeded 95% purity. PBMCs were isolated right away by Lymphoprep density gradient centrifugation and were stained directly, without culture. Samples were stained and sorted in pairs, with one healthy donor and one patient per experiment, so that batch effects were minimized. The table lists this clone with a few counts. What this receptor recognizes is not known. Within one base of it there is no much larger clone, and no base qualities were kept.

Sequenced input: central memory CD4+ T cells from blood. The clonotype originates from a young man in good health. The rearrangement combines TRBV5-1 with TRBJ1-1; TRBD1 is a weak D gene call, 6 bases matching. The CDR3 region has the sequence CASSWGQVNTEAFF. At the DNA level, the sequence is TGCGCCAGCAGCTGGGGACAAGTGAACACTGAAGCTTTCTTT.